This T cell receptor beta chain was obtained from a study of technical replicates of blood from a few donors. The repertoire was sequenced with immunoSEQ multiplex PCR; TCRdb's copy has only in-frame clones and lacks some. Of some 100,000 clones in the sample, 96% were seen once. This clone has only one observation. After removal of 0 bases from V and 2 bases from J, the junction contained 4 bases not matched to a gene. Germline V lookup: CDR1 LGHNA, CDR2 YNFKEQ. The CDR3 has 15 residues. This sequence joins TRBV4-2 and TRBJ2-7; 7 bases match TRBD1. The sequence was obtained from a human donor in good health. Specimen: T cells isolated from PBMCs. CDR3 residues: CASSQDVDRAYEQYF. CDR3 nucleotides: TGTGCCAGCAGCCAAGATGTCGACAGGGCCTACGAGCAGTACTTC.